Listed below are T cell receptor beta chains from one sample, sequenced in a study of blood T cell repertoires in COVID-19. The table came from immunoSEQ multiplex PCR; TCRdb's copy has only in-frame clones and leaves some out. Of a few hundred thousand clones in the sample, 70% to 90% were seen once. Sequencing used PBMCs or T cells enriched from blood (not recorded which). All receptors derive from a woman between 40 and 55 years old with acute COVID-19. CDR3s include the opening cysteine and the closing phenylalanine or tryptophan. D genes are given only for firm matches. Size values are once, few and many counts, or a class for expanded clones, and some rows have none.

v_gene: TRBV7-8; len: 16; d_gene: TRBD1; abundance: -; j_gene: TRBJ1-6; CDR3aa: CASSPGQSSYNSPLHF; CDR3nt: TGTGCCAGCAGCCCGGGACAGAGCTCCTATAATTCACCCCTCCACTTT
v_gene: TRBV10-3; len: 14; d_gene: -; abundance: -; j_gene: TRBJ2-6; CDR3aa: CAMTPGSGANVLTF; CDR3nt: TGTGCCATGACCCCGGGATCTGGGGCCAACGTCCTGACTTTC
v_gene: TRBV4-3; len: 15; d_gene: TRBD1; abundance: -; j_gene: TRBJ1-4; CDR3aa: CASSPRGHTNEKLFF; CDR3nt: TGCGCCAGCAGCCCCAGGGGGCATACTAATGAAAAACTGTTTTTT
v_gene: TRBV5-6; len: 16; d_gene: TRBD1; abundance: -; j_gene: TRBJ2-3; CDR3aa: CASSRFRGLSTDTQYF; CDR3nt: TGTGCCAGCAGCAGATTCAGGGGGCTTAGCACAGATACGCAGTATTTT
v_gene: TRBV9; len: 15; d_gene: TRBD2; abundance: -; j_gene: TRBJ2-1; CDR3aa: CASSVVGLAHNEQFF; CDR3nt: TGTGCCAGCAGCGTAGTGGGACTAGCCCACAATGAGCAGTTCTTC
v_gene: TRBV4-3; len: 14; d_gene: -; abundance: -; j_gene: TRBJ2-5; CDR3aa: CASSQEADIETQYF; CDR3nt: TGCGCCAGCAGCCAAGAGGCGGACATAGAGACCCAGTACTTC
v_gene: TRBV19; len: 16; d_gene: -; abundance: -; j_gene: TRBJ2-6; CDR3aa: CASSIARDSGANVLTF; CDR3nt: TGTGCCAGTAGTATTGCCAGGGACTCTGGGGCCAACGTCCTGACTTTC
v_gene: TRBV6-5; len: 15; d_gene: TRBD1; abundance: once; j_gene: TRBJ1-2; CDR3aa: CASSDFRGLGYGYTF; CDR3nt: TGTGCCAGCAGCGATTTCAGGGGGCTAGGCTATGGCTACACCTTC
v_gene: TRBV10-3; len: 16; d_gene: TRBD1; abundance: once; j_gene: TRBJ1-1; CDR3aa: CAITRTGGTMNTEAFF; CDR3nt: TGTGCCATCACCAGAACAGGGGGCACGATGAACACTGAAGCTTTCTTT
v_gene: TRBV24-1; len: 14; d_gene: TRBD1; abundance: -; j_gene: TRBJ2-1; CDR3aa: CATSAGQGYNEQFF; CDR3nt: TGTGCCACCAGTGCCGGACAGGGATACAATGAGCAGTTCTTC
v_gene: TRBV2; len: 11; d_gene: -; abundance: -; j_gene: TRBJ2-7; CDR3aa: CASSDVYEQYF; CDR3nt: TGTGCCAGCAGTGACGTCTACGAGCAGTACTTC
v_gene: TRBV14; len: 15; d_gene: TRBD2; abundance: -; j_gene: TRBJ2-3; CDR3aa: CASSPTSGGTDTQYF; CDR3nt: TGTGCCAGCAGCCCGACTAGCGGGGGCACAGATACGCAGTATTTT
v_gene: TRBV6-5; len: 13; d_gene: TRBD1; abundance: -; j_gene: TRBJ1-1; CDR3aa: CAVSDRANTEAFF; CDR3nt: TGTGCCGTGTCTGACAGGGCGAACACTGAAGCTTTCTTT
v_gene: TRBV27; len: 13; d_gene: -; abundance: -; j_gene: TRBJ1-2; CDR3aa: CASSSQNNYGYTF; CDR3nt: TGTGCCAGCAGCTCCCAGAATAACTATGGCTACACCTTC
v_gene: TRBV29-1; len: 13; d_gene: -; abundance: few; j_gene: TRBJ1-4; CDR3aa: CSVETGGNEKLFF; CDR3nt: TGCAGCGTTGAGACCGGGGGGAATGAAAAACTGTTTTTT
v_gene: TRBV6-1; len: 13; d_gene: TRBD1; abundance: -; j_gene: TRBJ1-2; CDR3aa: CASSEDRRLGYTF; CDR3nt: TGTGCCAGCAGTGAGGACAGGCGCTTGGGCTACACCTTC
v_gene: TRBV9; len: 16; d_gene: TRBD2; abundance: -; j_gene: TRBJ2-2; CDR3aa: CASSVVSGGDTGELFF; CDR3nt: TGTGCCAGCAGCGTTGTTAGCGGGGGAGACACCGGGGAGCTGTTTTTT
v_gene: TRBV6-2/TRBV6-3; len: 13; d_gene: TRBD2; abundance: few; j_gene: TRBJ2-1; CDR3aa: CASSYGGRNEQFF; CDR3nt: TGTGCCAGCAGTTACGGCGGGAGGAATGAGCAGTTCTTC
v_gene: TRBV4-1; len: 15; d_gene: TRBD1; abundance: -; j_gene: TRBJ1-2; CDR3aa: CASSRERTGNYGYTF; CDR3nt: TGCGCCAGCAGCCGAGAGAGGACAGGGAACTATGGCTACACCTTC
v_gene: TRBV28; len: 14; d_gene: TRBD1; abundance: -; j_gene: TRBJ1-2; CDR3aa: CASSLGQGIITSTF; CDR3nt: TGTGCCAGCAGTTTAGGACAGGGGATCATTACCAGCACCTTC
v_gene: TRBV9; len: 15; d_gene: TRBD1; abundance: few; j_gene: TRBJ2-7; CDR3aa: CASSVGQGGRREQYF; CDR3nt: TGTGCCAGCAGCGTCGGACAGGGGGGACGTCGGGAGCAGTACTTC
v_gene: TRBV9; len: 16; d_gene: TRBD1; abundance: few; j_gene: TRBJ1-6; CDR3aa: CASSVHWDSNNSPLHF; CDR3nt: TGTGCCAGCAGCGTACACTGGGACAGCAATAATTCACCCCTCCACTTT
v_gene: TRBV27; len: 15; d_gene: -; abundance: -; j_gene: TRBJ1-1; CDR3aa: CASSFGGAQDTEAFF; CDR3nt: TGTGCCAGCAGTTTTGGAGGGGCCCAGGACACTGAAGCTTTCTTT
v_gene: TRBV30; len: 15; d_gene: TRBD1; abundance: -; j_gene: TRBJ2-6; CDR3aa: CAWSQGATGANVLTF; CDR3nt: TGTGCCTGGAGTCAGGGGGCAACTGGGGCCAACGTCCTGACTTTC
v_gene: TRBV28; len: 13; d_gene: TRBD1; abundance: -; j_gene: TRBJ1-1; CDR3aa: CASSQTGFLQAFF; CDR3nt: TGTGCCAGCAGTCAGACAGGGTTCCTACAAGCTTTCTTT
v_gene: TRBV4-2; len: 14; d_gene: -; abundance: few; j_gene: TRBJ1-5; CDR3aa: CASSQDRSNQPQHF; CDR3nt: TGTGCCAGCAGCCAAGACCGGAGCAATCAGCCCCAGCATTTT
v_gene: TRBV5-1; len: 18; d_gene: TRBD2; abundance: -; j_gene: TRBJ2-2; CDR3aa: CASSYRTSGGANTGELFF; CDR3nt: TGCGCCAGCAGCTACCGGACTAGCGGGGGGGCGAACACCGGGGAGCTGTTTTTT
v_gene: TRBV27; len: 16; d_gene: TRBD2; abundance: -; j_gene: TRBJ2-1; CDR3aa: CASSPPRLAGYNEQFF; CDR3nt: TGTGCCAGCAGTCCCCCCCGACTAGCGGGTTACAATGAGCAGTTCTTC
v_gene: TRBV9; len: 14; d_gene: TRBD2; abundance: once; j_gene: TRBJ2-1; CDR3aa: CASSVGLALNEQFF; CDR3nt: TGTGCCAGCAGTGTTGGACTAGCGCTCAATGAGCAGTTCTTC
v_gene: TRBV28; len: 15; d_gene: TRBD1; abundance: -; j_gene: TRBJ1-1; CDR3aa: CASSQTGRGNTEAFF; CDR3nt: TGTGCCAGCAGTCAGACAGGGAGAGGGAACACTGAAGCTTTCTTT
v_gene: TRBV11-3; len: 13; d_gene: TRBD2; abundance: -; j_gene: TRBJ2-3; CDR3aa: CASSPGGTDTQYF; CDR3nt: TGTGCCAGCAGCCCGGGAGGTACAGATACGCAGTATTTT
v_gene: TRBV6-2/TRBV6-3; len: 17; d_gene: TRBD2; abundance: -; j_gene: TRBJ2-1; CDR3aa: CASSYPGRRERWNEQFF; CDR3nt: TGTGCCAGCAGTTACCCGGGTCGGCGGGAGAGATGGAATGAGCAGTTCTTC
v_gene: TRBV10-3; len: 13; d_gene: -; abundance: -; j_gene: TRBJ2-3; CDR3aa: CAISDSPTDTQYF; CDR3nt: TGTGCCATCAGTGATAGCCCTACAGATACGCAGTATTTT
v_gene: TRBV4-1; len: 17; d_gene: TRBD1; abundance: -; j_gene: TRBJ1-1; CDR3aa: CASSQGQGARVNTEAFF; CDR3nt: TGCGCCAGCAGCCAAGGGCAGGGGGCTAGGGTGAACACTGAAGCTTTCTTT
v_gene: TRBV7-9; len: 15; d_gene: -; abundance: -; j_gene: TRBJ1-2; CDR3aa: CASSFTQGRSYGYTF; CDR3nt: TGTGCCAGCAGCTTCACGCAGGGTAGGAGCTATGGCTACACCTTC
v_gene: TRBV3-1/TRBV3-2; len: 17; d_gene: TRBD1; abundance: -; j_gene: TRBJ1-4; CDR3aa: CASSQAGTGVRDEKLFF; CDR3nt: TGTGCCAGCAGCCAAGCCGGGACAGGGGTAAGGGATGAAAAACTGTTTTTT
v_gene: TRBV28; len: 14; d_gene: -; abundance: -; j_gene: TRBJ1-3; CDR3aa: CASRPDRSGNTIYF; CDR3nt: TGTGCCAGCAGACCCGACAGATCTGGAAACACCATATATTTT
v_gene: TRBV6-1; len: 16; d_gene: TRBD2; abundance: few; j_gene: TRBJ2-5; CDR3aa: CASSERGSGLFRTQYF; CDR3nt: TGTGCCAGCAGTGAAAGGGGTAGCGGGCTCTTCAGAACCCAGTACTTC
v_gene: TRBV7-7; len: 17; d_gene: TRBD2; abundance: once; j_gene: TRBJ2-2; CDR3aa: CASSRRLAGRNTGELFF; CDR3nt: TGTGCTAGCAGCCGGCGACTAGCGGGAAGGAACACCGGGGAGCTGTTTTTT
v_gene: TRBV10-1; len: 15; d_gene: -; abundance: -; j_gene: TRBJ2-1; CDR3aa: CASSEGGPTYNEQFF; CDR3nt: TGCGCCAGCAGTGAGGGGGGCCCCACCTACAATGAGCAGTTCTTC
v_gene: TRBV18; len: 15; d_gene: TRBD1; abundance: -; j_gene: TRBJ2-7; CDR3aa: CASSPLTTGVEEQYF; CDR3nt: TGTGCCAGCTCACCACTAACAACAGGGGTCGAGGAGCAGTACTTC
v_gene: TRBV5-1; len: 15; d_gene: TRBD1; abundance: -; j_gene: TRBJ1-6; CDR3aa: CASSWDRGPDSPLHF; CDR3nt: TGCGCCAGCAGCTGGGACAGGGGGCCGGATTCACCCCTCCACTTT
v_gene: TRBV6-6; len: 17; d_gene: -; abundance: -; j_gene: TRBJ2-6; CDR3aa: CASSPRDSTAGANVLTF; CDR3nt: TGTGCCAGCAGTCCCCGCGACAGTACAGCTGGGGCCAACGTCCTGACTTTC
v_gene: TRBV5-3; len: 13; d_gene: -; abundance: -; j_gene: TRBJ2-5; CDR3aa: CARTCDWKRPQYF; CDR3nt: TGTGCCAGAACATGCGACTGGAAGAGACCCCAGTACTTC
v_gene: TRBV6-2/TRBV6-3; len: 13; d_gene: -; abundance: -; j_gene: TRBJ2-7; CDR3aa: CASSYVEPYEQYF; CDR3nt: TGTGCCAGCAGTTATGTGGAGCCCTACGAGCAGTACTTC
v_gene: TRBV28; len: 15; d_gene: TRBD1; abundance: -; j_gene: TRBJ1-5; CDR3aa: CASSPPGTGAQPQHF; CDR3nt: TGTGCCAGCAGTCCACCAGGGACAGGGGCTCAGCCCCAGCATTTT